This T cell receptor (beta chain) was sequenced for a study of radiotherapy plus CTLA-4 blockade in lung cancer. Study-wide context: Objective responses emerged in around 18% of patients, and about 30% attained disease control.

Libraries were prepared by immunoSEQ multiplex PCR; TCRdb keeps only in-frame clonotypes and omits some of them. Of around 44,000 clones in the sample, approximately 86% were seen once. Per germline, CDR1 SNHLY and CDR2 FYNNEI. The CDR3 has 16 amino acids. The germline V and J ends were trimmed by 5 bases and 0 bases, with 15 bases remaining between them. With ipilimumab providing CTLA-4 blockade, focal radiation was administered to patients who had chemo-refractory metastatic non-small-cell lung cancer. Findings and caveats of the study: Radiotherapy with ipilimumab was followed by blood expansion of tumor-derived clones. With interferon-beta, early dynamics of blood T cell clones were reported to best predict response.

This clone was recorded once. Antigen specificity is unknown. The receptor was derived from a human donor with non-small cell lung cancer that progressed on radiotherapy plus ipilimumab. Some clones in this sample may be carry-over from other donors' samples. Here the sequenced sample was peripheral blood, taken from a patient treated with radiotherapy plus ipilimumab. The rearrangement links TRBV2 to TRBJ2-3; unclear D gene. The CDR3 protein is CASSTSRVASTDTQYF. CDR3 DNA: TGTGCCAGCAGTACCTCTCGGGTAGCAAGCACAGATACGCAGTATTTT. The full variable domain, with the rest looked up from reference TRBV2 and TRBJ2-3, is EPEVTQTPSHQVTQMGQEVILRCVPISNHLYFYWYRQILGQKVEFLVSFYNNEISEKSEIFDDQFSVERPDGSNFTLKIRSTKLEDSAMYFCASSTSRVASTDTQYFGPGTRLTVL.